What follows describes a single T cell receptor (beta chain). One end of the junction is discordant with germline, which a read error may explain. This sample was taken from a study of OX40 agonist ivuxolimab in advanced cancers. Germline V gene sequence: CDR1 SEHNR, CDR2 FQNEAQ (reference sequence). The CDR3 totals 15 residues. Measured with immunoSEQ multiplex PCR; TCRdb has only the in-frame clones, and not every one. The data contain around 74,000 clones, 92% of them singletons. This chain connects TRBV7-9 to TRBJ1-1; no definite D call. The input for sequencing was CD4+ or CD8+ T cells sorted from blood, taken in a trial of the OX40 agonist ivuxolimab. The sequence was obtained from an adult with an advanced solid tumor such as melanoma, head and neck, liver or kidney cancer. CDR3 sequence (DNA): TGTGCCAGCAGCCCGAGCGGCTATAAGAACGCTGAAGCTTTCTTT. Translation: CASSPSGYKNAEAFF.